This is a list of T cell receptor beta chains from one sample in a study of T cells after yellow fever vaccination. One entry per CDR3 protein, called by TCRdb with MiXCR from the 5' RACE reads. This table has some 340,000 distinct CDR3 sequences, 4.1% appearing once. Here the sequenced sample was PBMCs, taken 5 days after the yellow fever booster vaccination. The source of these receptors is a man in his late teens or twenties who received the YFV17D yellow fever vaccine. Each CDR3 is given with its conserved first and last residue. The D gene is left open where the match is weak. Clone size appears in some rows only: once, few, many, or a class for an expanded clone.

TRBV19	-	TRBJ2-7	-	TGTGCCAGTAGACCAACTCCCGGAGCAGGGGCCTACGAGCAGTACTTC	CASRPTPGAGAYEQYF
TRBV7-2	-	TRBJ1-2	few	TGTGCCAGCAGCTTTCGGGCCAGAACCTCTAACTATGGCTACACCTTC	CASSFRARTSNYGYTF
TRBV20-1	TRBD2	TRBJ2-7	many	TGCAGTGCTAGAGGCCCTAGCGGGGGGGCCGGCGAGCAGTACTTC	CSARGPSGGAGEQYF
TRBV5-1	-	TRBJ2-2	few	TGCGCCAGCAGCAACGGGATCCAGGCCGGGGAGCTGTTTTTT	CASSNGIQAGELFF
TRBV7-3	-	TRBJ2-3	-	TGTGCCAGCAGCGCCCAAAGAGTCGGTACGCAGTATTTT	CASSAQRVGTQYF
TRBV4-1	-	TRBJ1-2	-	TGCGCCAGCAGCCAACCCCGGGGGGGACTCTATGGCTACACCTTC	CASSQPRGGLYGYTF
TRBV7-9	TRBD2	TRBJ2-6	few	TGTGCCAGCAGCCGCCCCCAGGGAGGGAGTAACTCTGGGGCCAACGTCCTGACTTTC	CASSRPQGGSNSGANVLTF
TRBV2	-	TRBJ2-3	-	TGTGCCAGCAGTATAACAGCTAGCACAGATACGCAGTATTTT	CASSITASTDTQYF
TRBV3-1	-	TRBJ1-2	-	TGTGCCAGCAGCCAAGATCTTGGGCGGCGCAGGCTTGGGGTCCACTACACCTTC	CASSQDLGRRRLGVHYTF
TRBV5-1	-	TRBJ2-5	many	TGCGCCAGCAGCATCGGGACACAAGAGACCCAGTACTTC	CASSIGTQETQYF
TRBV5-1	TRBD1	TRBJ2-2	few	TGCGCCAGCAGCTTGGGGGACAGTTTTTTCGGGGAGCTGTTTTTT	CASSLGDSFFGELFF
TRBV18	-	TRBJ2-5	-	TGTGCCAGCTCACTCTTCGGCAAGGAGACCCAGTACTTC	CASSLFGKETQYF
TRBV3-1	TRBD2	TRBJ2-1	many	TGTGCCAGCAGCCCGCCGGGACTAGCGGGGGGTTACAATGAGCAGTTCTTC	CASSPPGLAGGYNEQFF
TRBV9	-	TRBJ1-1	few	TGTGCCAGCAGTTCTTACAGGGACGCTGAAGCTTTCTTT	CASSSYRDAEAFF
TRBV7-2	-	TRBJ1-2	few	TGTGCCAGCAGCTTAGCGGGGTGGTATGGCTACACCTTC	CASSLAGWYGYTF
TRBV7-8	-	TRBJ2-2	many	TGTGCCAGCAGATCTACAGCGACCGGGGAGCTGTTTTTT	CASRSTATGELFF
TRBV20-1	-	TRBJ2-7	-	TGCAGTGCTACGGGGGATTGGGGGAATCGGTACGAGCAGTACTTC	CSATGDWGNRYEQYF
TRBV6-1	-	TRBJ2-7	few	TGTGCCAGCAGTACTTACACGGGCCCCTACGAGCAGTACTTC	CASSTYTGPYEQYF
TRBV7-2	TRBD1	TRBJ2-1	-	TGTGCCAGCAGCATGGGACAGGGAGGTGGAAATGAGCAGTTCTTC	CASSMGQGGGNEQFF
TRBV4-1	-	TRBJ2-5	many	TGCGCCAGCAGTCGACGCCCGGCTTGGCAAGAGACCCAGTACTTC	CASSRRPAWQETQYF
TRBV28	-	TRBJ2-5	few	TGTGCCAGCAGACCAGGGGGGGAGACCCAGTACTTC	CASRPGGETQYF
TRBV7-6	TRBD1	TRBJ1-6	-	TGTGCCAGCAGCTTAAGGGGACAGGGAAATTCACCCCTCCACTTT	CASSLRGQGNSPLHF
TRBV11-2	-	TRBJ2-3	-	TGTGCCAGCAGCTTCAATGCAGGGTTGGATACGCAGTATTTT	CASSFNAGLDTQYF
TRBV5-4	TRBD2	TRBJ2-3	many	TGTGCCAGCAGTTCGCCCGGGCGGGGGGTCGGCACAGATACGCAGTATTTT	CASSSPGRGVGTDTQYF
TRBV27	TRBD1	TRBJ1-1	many	TGTGCCAGCAGTTTAAACACAGGGGGCAGGGTAGCTTTCTTT	CASSLNTGGRVAFF
TRBV5-1	-	TRBJ2-2	few	TGCGCCAGCAGCGATGACCCGAACACCGGGGAGCTGTTTTTT	CASSDDPNTGELFF
TRBV4-1	-	TRBJ1-1	-	TGCGCCAGCAGCCAACCCACCGGGGAAACTGAAGCTTTCTTT	CASSQPTGETEAFF
TRBV4-1	-	TRBJ1-2	few	TGCGCCAGCAGCCAAGAAAGCCAGGGCTATGGCTACACCTTC	CASSQESQGYGYTF
TRBV3-1	-	TRBJ1-4	-	TGTGCCAGCAGCCAAGTCTTCATGACAGCTAAACTGTTTTTT	CASSQVFMTAKLFF
TRBV7-9	-	TRBJ1-6	-	TGTGCCAGCAGCTTAGCACAGGGCAGTCTCCCCCTCCACTTT	CASSLAQGSLPLHF
TRBV11-1	TRBD1	TRBJ2-1	few	TGTGCCAGCAGCCCTAAGGGGGCGGGTATGAATGAGCAGTTCTTC	CASSPKGAGMNEQFF
TRBV27	TRBD2	TRBJ2-5	-	TGTGCCAGCAGTTCCAGCGGGGTTGGGACCCAGTACTTC	CASSSSGVGTQYF
TRBV10-3	TRBD1	TRBJ1-4	few	TGTGCCATCAGACCGGGACAGGGGATTGAAAAACTGTTTTTT	CAIRPGQGIEKLFF
TRBV11-2	-	TRBJ2-4	many	TGTGCCAGCAGCACCCGGTTGGCCGGGATGGCCAAAAACATTCAGTACTTC	CASSTRLAGMAKNIQYF
TRBV12-3/TRBV12-4	-	TRBJ2-5	few	TGTGCCAGCAGTCGCACAGGGTCTCGAGAGACCCAGTACTTC	CASSRTGSRETQYF
TRBV29-1	TRBD1	TRBJ2-3	-	TGCAGCGTTGGCGGACAGGGGCCAGATACGCAGTATTTT	CSVGGQGPDTQYF
TRBV4-2	TRBD1	TRBJ1-6	many	TGTGCCAGCAGCGCAGAGGGGGCAGGTTCACCCCTCCACTTT	CASSAEGAGSPLHF
TRBV5-1	TRBD1	TRBJ2-5	many	TGCGCCAGTACAGGGGGCGCGTCGGGAGAGACCCAGTACTTC	CASTGGASGETQYF
TRBV12-3/TRBV12-4	-	TRBJ1-2	few	TGTGCCAGCAGTCCACAAAACTATGGCTACACCTTC	CASSPQNYGYTF
TRBV7-2	-	TRBJ1-5	-	TGTGCCAGCAGCTTTCTGGGCGCGGGCAATCAGCCCCAGCATTTT	CASSFLGAGNQPQHF